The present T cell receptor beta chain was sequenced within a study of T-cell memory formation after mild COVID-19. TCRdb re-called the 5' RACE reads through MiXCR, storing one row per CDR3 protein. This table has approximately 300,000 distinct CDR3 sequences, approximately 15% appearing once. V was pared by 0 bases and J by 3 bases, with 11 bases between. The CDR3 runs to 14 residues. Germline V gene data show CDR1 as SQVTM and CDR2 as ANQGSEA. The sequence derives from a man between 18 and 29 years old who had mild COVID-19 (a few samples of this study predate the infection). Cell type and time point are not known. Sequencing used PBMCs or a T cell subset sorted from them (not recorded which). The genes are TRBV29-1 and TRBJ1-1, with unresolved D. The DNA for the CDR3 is TGCAGCGTTGAAGATAACCGACCGGACACTGAAGCTTTCTTT. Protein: CSVEDNRPDTEAFF.